This T cell receptor beta chain is from a study of cytomegalovirus exposure and HLA in healthy donors. General study findings and limits: A list of 164 TCR beta chains associated with cytomegalovirus was given. The authors confirmed in vitro that a few CMV-associated chains were specific for CMV antigens. Earlier analysis found most TCR beta V segments productive about 87% or about 30% of the time.

This clone has more than one count but fewer than ten. Its antigen remains unidentified. 60 Vbeta and 13 Jbeta primers were used in PCR. Only in-frame clones appear in the TCRdb table, and some are missing; sequencing was by immunoSEQ multiplex PCR. This table has 200,000 or so clones, 70% to 90% appearing once. CDR1 and CDR2 (germline): SNHLY, FYNNEI. Trimming removed 5 bases from V and 2 bases from J; junction bases left unmatched: 11. The CDR3 has 16 amino acids. What was sequenced was PBMCs. The V gene is TRBV2, the J gene TRBJ1-2; 7 bases line up with TRBD1. This receptor was obtained from a woman aged 18-29 years in good health and CMV-seropositive. The CDR3 DNA reads TGTGCCAGCAGTCGGGACGGGACGGGACAGAACTATGGCTACACCTTC. This encodes CASSRDGTGQNYGYTF.